The T cell receptor beta chain described here comes from a study of CD8 T cells in ankylosing spondylitis. Study-level findings and limits: CD8+ disease-linked clones were present at relatively low frequencies in blood. Existing reports had already noted some motif variants in reactive arthritis synovial fluid and blood.

TCRdb redid the calling of the 5' RACE reads with MiXCR, one entry per CDR3 protein. The profile shows 200,000 or so distinct CDR3 sequences, roughly 13% of them singletons. The sample holds many counts of this clonotype. No antigen is known for it. Germline-derived CDR1 and CDR2 are SGDLS and YYNGEE. V dropped 3 bases and J dropped 1; count of bases not matched to a gene: 3. This CDR3 comprises 14 residues. The receptor comes from a female donor with ankylosing spondylitis or in good health (not recorded which). The material sequenced was blood, either unsorted or a sorted T cell fraction (not recorded which). This chain uses TRBV9 with TRBJ2-5; TRBD1 matches 7 bases. The CDR3 protein is CASSAGTVQETQYF. The CDR3 DNA reads TGTGCCAGCAGCGCGGGGACAGTCCAAGAGACCCAGTACTTC.